Below are 15 T cell receptor beta chains sequenced from a single sample in a study of blood T cells in healthy people across ages. A second roughly 6 to 11 cycle PCR used barcoded and J-beta primers. TCRdb passed the 5' RACE reads through MiXCR, listing each CDR3 protein once. The sample holds over a million distinct CDR3 sequences; around 39% are singletons and the top ten take roughly 8.2%. The sample taken for sequencing was blood. Source of these receptors: a woman under 30 in good health.

This clonotype occurred once. The chain couples TRBV24-1 to TRBJ2-5; D is possibly TRBD2 (6 bases). Trimming removed 4 bases at V and 1 base at J, with 12 bases between. Germline CDR1 KGHDR, CDR2 SFDVKD. This CDR3 comprises 15 residues. The CDR3 bases are TGTGCCACCAGTGAGTCAGGCGGGACCCAAGAGACCCAGTACTTC. Its protein is CATSESGGTQETQYF.

This chain connects TRBV11-3 to TRBJ2-2; weak D call: TRBD2 (5 bases). The CDR3 has 13 amino acids. The V gene's germline CDR1 is SGHNT and CDR2 YENEEA. Deletions cut 3 bases from V and 7 bases from J, with 9 bases between. The chain's CDR3 is CASSLRAVGELFF. In DNA form, the CDR3 reads TGTGCCAGCAGCTTGAGAGCGGTCGGGGAGCTGTTTTTT.

The rearrangement uses TRBV6-5 and TRBJ1-2, with D perhaps matching TRBD1 (5 bases). V shed 0 bases and J shed 7 bases, with 12 bases lying between them. The germline gives CDR1 MNHEY, CDR2 SVGAGI. The CDR3 spans 14 residues. The CDR3 region is CASSYSGQGPGYTF. The CDR3 DNA follows: TGTGCCAGCAGTTACTCGGGCCAGGGTCCTGGCTACACCTTC.

V gene TRBV6-5 combines with J gene TRBJ2-1, with 9 bases matching TRBD1. Germline V gene sequence: CDR1 MNHEY, CDR2 SVGAGI. The CDR3 sequence is 14 residues long. The V gene end was trimmed by 9 bases and the J gene end by 3 bases; junction bases not matched to a gene: 6. The CDR3 DNA sequence: TGTGCCAGTCAACCGGGACAGGGCTACAATGAGCAGTTCTTC. This codes for CASQPGQGYNEQFF.

This clonotype has just a few counts. The chain combines TRBV12-3 or TRBV12-4 with TRBJ1-1, with TRBD1 matching 11 bases. The V gene end was trimmed by 6 bases and the J gene end by 4 bases; junction bases not matched to a gene: 4. CDR3 size: 14 residues. CDR3 sequence (DNA): TGTGCCAGCAGACGGACAGGGGGCGGCACTGAAGCTTTCTTT. Translating gives CASRRTGGGTEAFF.

Only a few counts were recorded for this clonotype. V gene TRBV7-2 combines with J gene TRBJ2-3; 11 bases agree with TRBD1. Germline lookup yields CDR1 SGHTA and CDR2 FQGNSA. CDR3 length equals 17 residues. The V and J ends lost 5 bases and 2 bases, in that order; junction bases with no gene match: 9. CDR3: CASSPRGTGGYTDTQYF. Written as DNA, the CDR3 is TGTGCCAGCAGCCCCCGTGGGACAGGGGGTTACACAGATACGCAGTATTTT.

The chain couples TRBV25-1 to TRBJ1-2, with D unresolved. This CDR3 is built from 14 residues. With 3 bases removed from V and 0 bases from J, the gap between germline ends came to 8 bases. Looked up from germline, CDR1 is MGHDK and CDR2 is SYGVNS. DNA of the CDR3: TGTGCCAGCAGTGACAGGTTAGCTAACTATGGCTACACCTTC. It translates to CASSDRLANYGYTF.

This clonotype has just one count. The chain joins TRBV5-1 to TRBJ2-3; D gene uncertain. The CDR3 is 14 residues long. In germline, CDR1 is SGHRS, CDR2 YFSETQ. V was shortened by 0 bases and J by 4 bases, with 9 bases between the two germline ends. DNA of the CDR3: TGCGCCAGCAGCTTGGACGGGTTCTCAGATACGCAGTATTTT. Protein: CASSLDGFSDTQYF.

This clonotype was seen only a few times. This chain connects TRBV29-1 to TRBJ2-1; 11 positions agree with TRBD2. Trimming took 1 base from V and 6 from J; bases not matched to a gene: 11. This CDR3 is built from 17 residues. Germline V gives CDR1 SQVTM, CDR2 ANQGSEA. The CDR3 protein is CSVEGGGLAGEGNEQFF. The CDR3 DNA reads TGCAGCGTTGAAGGGGGAGGACTAGCGGGCGAAGGCAATGAGCAGTTCTTC.

V and J are TRBV6-6 and TRBJ1-1, with TRBD1 matching 10 bases. J was trimmed by 6 bases and V by 6 bases; bases with no gene match: 4. The CDR3 has 13 amino acids. From germline, CDR1 is MNHNY and CDR2 SVGAGI (reference sequence). CDR3 coding DNA: TGTGCCAGCAGAGGGACAGGGGTTTCTGAAGCTTTCTTT. It codes for CASRGTGVSEAFF.

This clonotype was picked up a small number of times. The chain recombines TRBV30 with TRBJ1-1, with D tentatively TRBD1 (5 bases). The CDR3 sequence is 12 residues long. Per the germline V gene, CDR1 is GTSNPN and CDR2 is SVGIG (reference sequence). Trimming took off 8 bases at V and 6 bases at J, with 16 bases between the two ends. The CDR3, as DNA: TGTGCCAGCCAGGGTCGGGCGCCTGAAGCTTTCTTT. Protein sequence: CASQGRAPEAFF.

This clonotype was seen repeatedly, ten times or more. The V call is TRBV10-3, the J call TRBJ1-5, with a weak D call TRBD1 (5 bases). CDR3 length: 13 residues. The V gene lost 11 bases and the J gene lost 1 base, with 12 bases spanning the gap. Germline V lookup: CDR1 ENHRY, CDR2 SYGVKD. The CDR3 sequence: CAGFRDSNQPQHF. For the CDR3, the DNA is TGTGCCGGCTTTCGGGACAGCAATCAGCCCCAGCATTTT.

The rearrangement joins TRBV7-2 to TRBJ2-1; possibly TRBD2 for D (6 bases). The germline V gene encodes CDR1 SGHTA and CDR2 FQGNSA. The CDR3 has 15 residues. The germline V and J ends were trimmed by 1 base and 1 base, with 8 bases remaining between them. This chain's CDR3 is CASSLDAGSYNEQFF. Written as DNA, the CDR3 is TGTGCCAGCAGCTTAGATGCGGGATCCTACAATGAGCAGTTCTTC.

This clonotype was seen more than once but under ten times. The V gene is TRBV28, the J gene TRBJ2-1, with D perhaps matching TRBD2 (6 bases). V lost 7 bases, J lost 4 bases, and 14 bases lay in between. The CDR3 has 14 amino acids. CDR1 and CDR2 (germline): MDHEN, SYDVKM. CDR3 nucleotides: TGTGCCAGCATGGGAGGCTCTGTATACAATGAGCAGTTCTTC. Translation: CASMGGSVYNEQFF. The complete variable domain, with remaining parts taken from reference TRBV28 and TRBJ2-1, reads DVKVTQSSRYLVKRTGEKVFLECVQDMDHENMFWYRQDPGLGLRLIYFSYDVKMKEKGDIPEGYSVSREKKERFSLILESASTNQTSMYLCASMGGSVYNEQFFGPGTRLTVL.

This clonotype came up a few times. The chain uses TRBV20-1 and TRBJ2-1, with 8 bases aligning to TRBD2. Per the germline V gene, CDR1 is DFQATT and CDR2 is SNEGSKA (reference sequence). J lost 5 bases, V lost 0 bases, and 6 bases had no gene match. This CDR3 is built from 15 residues. The CDR3 coding sequence is TGCAGTGCTAGAGAAGCGGGAGAGGTAAACAATGAGCAGTTCTTC. It translates to CSAREAGEVNNEQFF.